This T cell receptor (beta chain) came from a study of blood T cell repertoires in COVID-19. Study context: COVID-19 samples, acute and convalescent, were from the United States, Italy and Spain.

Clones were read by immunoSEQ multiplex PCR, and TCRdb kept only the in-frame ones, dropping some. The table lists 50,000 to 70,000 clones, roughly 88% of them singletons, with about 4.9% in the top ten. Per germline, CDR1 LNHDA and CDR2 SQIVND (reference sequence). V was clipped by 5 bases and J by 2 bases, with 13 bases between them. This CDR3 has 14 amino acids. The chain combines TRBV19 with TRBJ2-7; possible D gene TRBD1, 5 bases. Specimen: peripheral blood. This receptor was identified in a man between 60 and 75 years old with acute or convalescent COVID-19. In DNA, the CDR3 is TGTGCCAGTAGTTTGCAGGGTTCGGCCTACGAGCAGTACTTC. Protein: CASSLQGSAYEQYF.